This TCR beta chain was sequenced during a study of T-cell memory formation after mild COVID-19. TCRdb redid the calling of the 5' RACE reads with MiXCR, one entry per CDR3 protein. This sample yields about 350,000 distinct CDR3 sequences, of which approximately 29% are seen a single time; 13% belongs to the top ten. This clonotype came up a few times. Trimming pared 3 bases from V and 6 bases from J, leaving 12 bases between. CDR1 and CDR2 (germline): MNHEY, SMNVEV (reference sequence). The length of the CDR3 is 14 residues. The clonotype comes from an adult woman who had mild COVID-19 (a few samples of this study predate the infection). Cell type and time point are not known. Sequenced: PBMCs or a T cell subset sorted from them (not recorded which). The gene calls are TRBV27 and TRBJ1-5; a possible D gene is TRBD1 (6 bases). CDR3 sequence reads: CASSFRQGTQPQHF. Written as DNA, the CDR3 is TGTGCCAGCAGTTTCCGGCAGGGGACTCAGCCCCAGCATTTT.